Below are 25 T cell receptor beta chains sequenced from a single sample in a study of CD4 T cells in lung cancer. Profiling relied on immunoSEQ multiplex PCR, and the TCRdb table lists in-frame clones only, not all of them. Among roughly 4,600 clones listed, around 70% were seen once. Sequenced input: lung tumor tissue. All receptors derive from a man aged 55 to 70 with non-small cell lung cancer.

The chain employs TRBV6-6 and TRBJ2-7, with a tentative D call TRBD1 (6 bases). The CDR3 contains 16 residues. Germline values: CDR1 MNHNY, CDR2 SVGAGI (reference sequence). V dropped 6 bases and J dropped 0 bases, with 18 bases sitting between them. CDR3 nucleotides: TGTGCCAGCAGCTCTCTCAGGGGTCAAAGCTCCTACGAGCAGTACGTC. This translates into CASSSLRGQSSYEQYV.

J is TRBJ1-2 and V is TRBV7-9; the D gene is possibly TRBD1 (5 bases). With 3 bases removed from V and 8 bases from J, the gap between germline ends came to 16 bases. The V gene's germline CDR1 is SEHNR and CDR2 FQNEAQ (reference sequence). The CDR3 is 14 amino acids. CDR3 sequence: CASSFTGDLLGYTF. CDR3 bases: TGTGCCAGCAGCTTTACAGGCGACCTCTTGGGCTACACCTTC.

This CDR3 reads CASSVSSGSPADTQYF. The CDR3 region has the DNA TGTGCCAGCAGTGTGTCTAGCGGGAGTCCGGCAGATACGCAGTATTTT. The chain uses TRBV6-1 and TRBJ2-3, with 10 bases that match TRBD2. Germline-derived CDR1 and CDR2 are MNHNS and SASEGT. The V and J ends lost 4 bases and 4 bases, in that order; junction bases with no gene match: 8. The CDR3 consists of 16 residues.

V and J are TRBV5-1 and TRBJ1-2; possibly TRBD1 for D (6 bases). CDR3 size: 12 residues. V was cut by 4 bases and J by 6 bases, with 10 bases left in between. Per germline, CDR1 SGHRS and CDR2 YFSETQ. The CDR3 region is CASSLNRDGYTF. The CDR3 DNA reads as TGCGCCAGCAGCCTTAACAGGGATGGCTACACCTTC.

The J gene is TRBJ1-2, the V gene TRBV28; D remains ambiguous. The CDR3 loop spans 11 amino acids. The V gene's germline CDR1 is MDHEN and CDR2 SYDVKM. V lost 5 bases to trimming and J lost 1 base, with 2 bases between them. The CDR3 sequence: CASSHNYGYTF. CDR3 nucleotides: TGTGCCAGCAGTCATAACTATGGCTACACCTTC.

The V and J genes are TRBV28 and TRBJ2-1; a possible D gene is TRBD2 (6 bases). This CDR3 spans 15 amino acids. Trimming took off 8 bases at V and 7 bases at J, with 21 bases between the two ends. The germline V gene has CDR1 MDHEN and CDR2 SYDVKM. DNA of the CDR3: TGTGCCAGCCGACATGGGGGACTGGGCTTTAATGAGCAGTTCTTC. Translating gives CASRHGGLGFNEQFF.

This chain links TRBV2 with TRBJ1-4, with 8 bases fitting TRBD1. Germline loops: CDR1 SNHLY, CDR2 FYNNEI. The CDR3 extends over 13 amino acids. Trimming cost V 8 bases and J 7 bases; bases outside gene matches: 6. CDR3 loop: CASDRTGTEKLFF. The CDR3 DNA reads as TGTGCCAGCGATAGGACAGGGACTGAAAAACTGTTTTTT.

This clone was observed a single time. The chain joins TRBV9 to TRBJ2-1; TRBD2 agrees at 7 bases. CDR3 length: 15 residues. J gave up 4 bases and V 0 bases, and 4 bases lay outside the gene matches. Germline V gives CDR1 SGDLS, CDR2 YYNGEE. The CDR3 loop is CASSVAGAGYNEQFF. DNA of the CDR3: TGTGCCAGCAGCGTAGCCGGAGCGGGATACAATGAGCAGTTCTTC.

The V call is TRBV2, the J call TRBJ1-1; 8 bases are shared with TRBD1. V was clipped by 6 bases and J by 4 bases; unmatched bases: 7. The CDR3 runs to 14 residues. In germline, CDR1 is SNHLY, CDR2 FYNNEI. The CDR3 DNA follows: TGTGCCAGCAGGCACGGACAGGGTAGCACTGAAGCTTTCTTT. Translated, it gives CASRHGQGSTEAFF. Looking up the rest from reference TRBV2 and TRBJ1-1 gives the full variable domain: EPEVTQTPSHQVTQMGQEVILRCVPISNHLYFYWYRQILGQKVEFLVSFYNNEISEKSEIFDDQFSVERPDGSNFTLKIRSTKLEDSAMYFCASRHGQGSTEAFFGQGTRLTVV.

The J gene is TRBJ2-3, the V gene TRBV6-4, with TRBD2 identical over 10 bases. The CDR3 totals 14 residues. Germline V lookup: CDR1 MRHNA, CDR2 SNTAGT. J was trimmed by 5 bases and V by 3 bases; bases with no gene match: 2. CDR3 in DNA: TGTGCCAGCAGTGAGGCTAGCGGGGGAGATACGCAGTATTTT. Translating gives CASSEASGGDTQYF.

The chain has TRBV6-5 and TRBJ1-1; perhaps TRBD1 as D (5 bases). The germline gives CDR1 MNHEY, CDR2 SVGAGI. Trimming took 0 bases from V and 8 from J, leaving 13 bases between them. This CDR3 comprises 14 residues. The CDR3: CASSYSGGFEEAFF. The CDR3 coding sequence is TGTGCCAGCAGTTACTCTGGGGGGTTTGAGGAAGCTTTCTTT.

The rearrangement links TRBV16 to TRBJ1-1; D uncertain. This CDR3 is built from 15 residues. The V gene lost 0 bases and the J gene lost 1 base, with 9 bases spanning the gap. CDR1 is KGHSY and CDR2 is FQNENV in the germline V gene. The CDR3 DNA reads as TGTGCCAGCAGCCAATCATCACAGTCGAACACTGAAGCTTTCTTT. It encodes CASSQSSQSNTEAFF.

The rearrangement uses TRBV11-2 and TRBJ1-3; maybe TRBD1 (5 bases). V lost 0 bases to trimming and J lost 9 bases, with 12 bases between them. CDR1 and CDR2 (germline): SGHAT, FQNNGV. The CDR3 totals 14 residues. CDR3 DNA sequence: TGTGCCAGCAGCTTAGATCAGGGCGTCGGCACCATATATTTT. Protein: CASSLDQGVGTIYF.

The genes are TRBV28 and TRBJ1-1; TRBD1 might be the D (5 bases). V lost 5 bases, J lost 6 bases, and 10 bases lay in between. This CDR3 is 12 amino acids long. Germline V gives CDR1 MDHEN, CDR2 SYDVKM. The CDR3 region is CASSPRVSEAFF. The CDR3 region has the DNA TGTGCCAGCAGTCCCAGGGTTTCTGAAGCTTTCTTT.

This chain uses TRBV5-1 with TRBJ2-2; D may be TRBD1 (6 bases). From germline, CDR1 is SGHRS and CDR2 YFSETQ. Trimming stripped 3 bases from V and 1 base from J, with 7 bases between. The CDR3 covers 14 residues. The CDR3 sequence: CASSSGQNTGELFF. The CDR3 DNA follows: TGCGCCAGCAGCTCGGGACAGAACACCGGGGAGCTGTTTTTT.

The chain has TRBV19 and TRBJ1-3; a possible D gene is TRBD1 (5 bases). Germline values: CDR1 LNHDA, CDR2 SQIVND (reference sequence). The CDR3 is made up of 15 amino acids. The germline V and J ends were trimmed by 5 bases and 2 bases, with 13 bases remaining between them. This chain's CDR3 is CASSEQVKAGNTIYF. The CDR3 DNA reads as TGTGCCAGTAGTGAACAGGTTAAAGCTGGAAACACCATATATTTT.

There are a few counts of this clone. This sequence joins TRBV4-2 and TRBJ1-2; maybe TRBD1 (6 bases). Germline V gene sequence: CDR1 LGHNA, CDR2 YNFKEQ. The CDR3 contains 13 residues. V lost 7 bases and J lost 6, with 15 bases in between. Written as DNA, the CDR3 is TGTGCCAGCACCCCCAGCCCAGGGGATGGCTACACCTTC. This codes for CASTPSPGDGYTF.

In this sample, this clone is medium-sized (0.01 to 0.1%). This rearrangement joins TRBV29-1 to TRBJ2-2; 9 nucleotides agree with TRBD1. Germline CDR1 and CDR2: SQVTM and ANQGSEA. The CDR3 covers 16 residues. Unmatched junction bases numbered 15, after V lost 7 bases and J lost 6 bases. The DNA of the CDR3 is TGCAGCGCCGCAAGGGGAACAGGGGGCTTGGCCGGGGAGCTGTTTTTT. Translation gives CSAARGTGGLAGELFF.

The V gene is TRBV15, the J gene TRBJ2-1; 9 bases match TRBD2. The germline gives CDR1 LNHNV, CDR2 YYDKDF (reference sequence). The CDR3 sequence is 14 residues long. After removal of 0 bases from V and 15 bases from J, the junction contained 9 bases not matched to a gene. The CDR3: CATSRDEVAGVGFF. Written as DNA, the CDR3 is TGTGCCACCAGCAGAGATGAAGTAGCGGGAGTGGGGTTCTTC.

This clone occurred a few times. The chain is built from TRBV2 and TRBJ2-7; 7 nucleotides align to TRBD2. This CDR3 has 16 amino acids. Germline lookup yields CDR1 SNHLY and CDR2 FYNNEI. After removal of 5 bases from V and 6 bases from J, the junction contained 16 bases not matched to a gene. CDR3 DNA: TGTGCCAGCAGTAAAGACTTGCTACTAGCGTCCGCCGAGCAGTACTTC. This translates into CASSKDLLLASAEQYF.

This chain uses TRBV6-5 with TRBJ2-3; maybe TRBD1 (6 bases). This CDR3 spans 15 amino acids. V was shortened by 6 bases and J by 6 bases, with 19 bases between the two germline ends. Germline-derived CDR1 and CDR2 are MNHEY and SVGAGI. The CDR3 protein is CASSFGQLLSDTQYF. Written as DNA, the CDR3 is TGTGCCAGCAGCTTCGGACAGCTGTTGAGCGATACGCAGTATTTT.

The V and J genes are TRBV19 and TRBJ1-5; D uncertain. Germline loops: CDR1 LNHDA, CDR2 SQIVND (reference sequence). The CDR3 spans 16 residues. Trimming shortened V by 5 bases and J by 4 bases, and 18 bases separated the two germline ends. The CDR3 DNA is TGTGCCAGTAGTCACGGGAGAGGTTGGGAAAATCAGCCCCAGCATTTT. Encoded protein: CASSHGRGWENQPQHF.

The chain employs TRBV18 and TRBJ1-3, with D hard to call. Trimming shortened V by 4 bases and J by 0 bases, and 7 bases separated the two germline ends. Looked up from germline, CDR1 is KGHSH and CDR2 is LQKENI. The CDR3 length is 14 residues. The CDR3 bases are TGTGCCAGCTCACAACAGTCCTCTGGAAACACCATATATTTT. It translates to CASSQQSSGNTIYF.

The chain joins TRBV10-2 to TRBJ2-2; TRBD1 aligns across 10 bases. The CDR3 is 16 amino acids. The junction had 9 bases not matched to a gene; V was cut back by 6 bases and J by 5 bases. Germline V lookup: CDR1 WSHSY, CDR2 SAAADI. CDR3 amino acids: CASRTRDRGRTGELFF. The DNA of the CDR3 is TGCGCCAGCAGGACCCGGGACAGGGGTAGGACCGGGGAGCTGTTTTTT.

The CDR3, as DNA: TGTGCCAGCAGGGGGGACAGTTACGAGCAGTACGTC. Translating it yields CASRGDSYEQYV. The gene calls are TRBV6-1 and TRBJ2-7; 7 bases are shared with TRBD1. CDR1 MNHNS and CDR2 SASEGT come from the germline V gene. Trimming cost V 6 bases and J 4 bases; bases outside gene matches: 3. The CDR3 runs 12 residues.